Shown below are 9 T cell receptor beta chains from a single sample sequenced in a study of blood T cell repertoires in COVID-19 (dated by TCRdb to about 2020). Library prep was done by the immunoSEQ multiplex PCR assay. The immuneACCESS repertoire file appears here via TCRdb, limited to in-frame rearrangements. These files lack a portion of the clones; in checked studies, under half of the deficit traces to unresolved V genes, and the cause of the others is not known. The sample table records over 90,000 clones; 87% of these occur just once. The ten most abundant clones make up 6.2% of the sample. The sequencing input was peripheral blood. These receptors all come from a human donor in a cohort sampled during active COVID-19.

The rearrangement links TRBV2 to TRBJ2-1; D is possibly TRBD2 (5 bases). The CDR3 contains 13 residues. Trimming took off 7 bases at V and 0 bases at J, with 7 bases between the two ends. Germline loops: CDR1 SNHLY, CDR2 FYNNEI. CDR3 sequence (DNA): TGTGCCAGCAAGGAGGACTCCTACAATGAGCAGTTCTTC. It specifies CASKEDSYNEQFF.

The CDR3 is CASSTGGGSEKLFF. The CDR3 coding sequence is TGTGCCAGCTCCACAGGGGGCGGGAGTGAAAAACTGTTTTTT. This sequence joins TRBV19 and TRBJ1-4, with 9 positions matching TRBD1. V was clipped by 9 bases and J by 7 bases; unmatched bases: 9. This CDR3 has 14 residues. CDR1 is LNHDA, CDR2 SQIVND, per germline (reference sequence).

The CDR3 DNA is TGTGCCAGCAATCCCACCACAGGGCTTCGCTACGAGCAGTACTTC. Translation: CASNPTTGLRYEQYF. V usage is TRBV28 and J usage is TRBJ2-7; D might be TRBD1 (6 bases). This CDR3 contains 15 residues. V gave up 7 bases and J gave up 3 bases, with 19 bases separating them. Germline CDR1 reads MDHEN; CDR2 reads SYDVKM.

The chain has TRBV4-2 and TRBJ2-2; the match to TRBD2 covers 9 bases. Germline V gene lookup returns CDR1 LGHNA and CDR2 YNFKEQ. V lost 3 bases and J lost 5; bases outside the gene matches: 7. The CDR3 sequence is 16 residues long. The CDR3 nucleotides read TGTGCCAGCAGCCAGCCCGCGGGGGGGCAGACCGGGGAGCTGTTTTTT. Translating it yields CASSQPAGGQTGELFF.

The J gene is TRBJ1-2, the V gene TRBV7-9; 11 positions match TRBD1. The CDR3 length is 15 residues. V dropped 5 bases and J dropped 6; count of bases not matched to a gene: 8. Germline V gene lookup returns CDR1 SEHNR and CDR2 FQNEAQ (reference sequence). The CDR3 loop is CASSPRTGGNDGYTF. The CDR3 DNA is TGTGCCAGCAGCCCCCGGACAGGGGGCAACGATGGCTACACCTTC.

The V call is TRBV2, the J call TRBJ2-3; tentatively, D is TRBD2 (6 bases). The V gene lost 4 bases and the J gene lost 3 bases, with 8 bases spanning the gap. Per germline, CDR1 SNHLY and CDR2 FYNNEI. This CDR3 region has 13 residues. The CDR3 protein is CASSVGGTDTQYF. CDR3 DNA sequence: TGTGCCAGCAGTGTTGGGGGGACAGATACGCAGTATTTT.

This clone was counted a single time. The chain's CDR3 is CAISASSAPSYEQYF. Written as DNA, the CDR3 is TGTGCCATCAGTGCATCTAGCGCGCCCTCCTACGAGCAGTACTTC. The V and J genes are TRBV10-3 and TRBJ2-7; D possibly corresponds to TRBD2 (6 bases). The V end lost 4 bases, the J end lost 0 bases, and 13 bases lay between the germline ends. The CDR3 is 15 amino acids. Germline loops: CDR1 ENHRY, CDR2 SYGVKD.

The rearrangement joins TRBV11-2 to TRBJ1-2; D remains unclear. The CDR3 runs 15 residues. Per germline, CDR1 SGHAT and CDR2 FQNNGV. Trimming took off 5 bases at V and 10 bases at J, with 23 bases between the two ends. In DNA, the CDR3 is TGTGCCAGCAGCCCCCTCGGCAGCCAGGATGGCGTCTACACCTTC. It encodes CASSPLGSQDGVYTF.

The chain has TRBV5-6 and TRBJ2-2, with 8 positions matching TRBD2. CDR3 length: 18 amino acids. The J segment lost 3 bases and the V segment lost 0 bases, leaving 10 bases of the junction unmatched. In germline, CDR1 is SGHDT, CDR2 YYEEEE. The CDR3 DNA follows: TGTGCCAGCAGCTTGGATGGCGGGGGGATTTTATACACCGGGGAGCTGTTTTTT. This gives the protein CASSLDGGGILYTGELFF.